This T cell receptor beta chain appears in the sequencing data of a study of T cells in localized non-small cell lung cancer. Regarding the study as a whole: Multi-region tumor sequencing was not done, so intratumor heterogeneity could not be excluded. There were a median roughly 60 of the top 100 tumor clones appearing in adjacent lung. The highest T cell clonality was in uninvolved adjacent lung, above tumor.

The CDR3 totals 15 residues. Per the germline V gene, CDR1 is SGHNT and CDR2 is YENEEA. V lost 0 bases, J lost 0 bases, and 5 bases lay in between. On this clone itself: What it recognizes is unknown.

Neighbouring lung, lacking atypia, was collected no less than 2 cm away from the tumor margin. Data came from immunoSEQ multiplex PCR; TCRdb stores just in-frame clones and leaves some out. The sample includes 2,500 or so clones, more than 20% of them seen just once. The starting material was normal lung tissue next to the tumor, obtained before any cancer treatment. V gene TRBV11-3 combines with J gene TRBJ1-4; D unclear. The receptor was isolated from a female donor with stage II lung adenocarcinoma. The CDR3 bases are TGTGCCAGCAGCTTAGAGGCAGCAACTAATGAAAAACTGTTTTTT. It translates to CASSLEAATNEKLFF.